These 20 T cell receptor beta chains came from one sample sequenced in a study of blood T cell repertoires in COVID-19. Assay used: immunoSEQ multiplex PCR; TCRdb lists only in-frame clones, some missing. Of around 130,000 clones in the sample, around 82% were seen once. The specimen sequenced was peripheral blood. The receptors were gathered from a man aged 55 to 70 with acute or convalescent COVID-19.

The chain has TRBV3-1 (or the pseudogene TRBV3-2) and TRBJ2-4; TRBD2 matches 11 bases. Trimming cost V 3 bases and J 5 bases; bases outside gene matches: 6. The CDR3 loop spans 16 amino acids. Germline loops: CDR1 LGHDT, CDR2 YNNKEL (reference sequence). The DNA of the CDR3 is TGTGCCAGCAGCCAGCTAGCGGGAGGCCTTCAAAACATTCAGTACTTC. Its translation is CASSQLAGGLQNIQYF.

The table lists this clone with a few counts. V is TRBV3-1 (or the pseudogene TRBV3-2) and J is TRBJ2-1; 7 nucleotides agree with TRBD2. In germline, CDR1 is LGHDT, CDR2 YNNKEL (reference sequence). The V and J ends lost 1 base and 4 bases, in that order; junction bases with no gene match: 4. There are 15 residues in the CDR3. CDR3 region: CASSQAASGYNEQFF. CDR3 in DNA: TGTGCCAGCAGCCAAGCGGCTAGCGGATACAATGAGCAGTTCTTC.

The V gene is TRBV7-8, the J gene TRBJ1-3; D uncertain. The CDR3 sequence is 16 residues long. V was trimmed by 0 bases and J by 3 bases, leaving 12 bases between them. Looked up from germline, CDR1 is SGHVS and CDR2 is FQNEAQ. CDR3 sequence: CASSLAGGSFGNTIYF. The CDR3 DNA reads TGTGCCAGCAGCTTAGCAGGAGGGTCATTTGGAAACACCATATATTTT.

The chain combines TRBV21-1 with TRBJ2-4; the table's TRBD1 call for D was not verified on the DNA. TRBV21-1 is tagged as a pseudogene. The CDR3 loop spans 17 amino acids. CDR3 sequence reads: CASSKEPGQGQQNIQYF. The CDR3 DNA follows: TGTGCCAGCAGCAAAGAACCGGGACAGGGGCAACAAAACATTCAGTACTTC.

J is TRBJ1-6 and V is TRBV6-5; 7 positions match TRBD1. V trimming: 11 bases; J trimming: 7 bases; junction bases outside the gene matches: 8. The CDR3 runs 13 residues. From germline, CDR1 is MNHEY and CDR2 SVGAGI. The CDR3 DNA follows: TGTGCCTGCGCCGGGACAGCCAATTCACCCCTCCACTTT. This codes for CACAGTANSPLHF.

The chain is built from TRBV9 and TRBJ1-1; D is ambiguous. Per germline, CDR1 SGDLS and CDR2 YYNGEE. V was clipped by 3 bases and J by 0 bases, with 12 bases between them. There are 15 residues in the CDR3. CDR3 bases: TGTGCCAGCAGCGAGCGAGACGGAATGAACACTGAAGCTTTCTTT. Translation gives CASSERDGMNTEAFF.

The chain employs TRBV27 and TRBJ1-2, with a weak D call TRBD1 (6 bases). V was pared by 3 bases and J by 4 bases, with 12 bases between. Germline V gene sequence: CDR1 MNHEY, CDR2 SMNVEV (reference sequence). The CDR3 is 14 amino acids. The DNA of the CDR3 is TGTGCCAGCAGTTTCTCTACAGGGACCTATGGCTACACCTTC. Translated: CASSFSTGTYGYTF.

This chain connects TRBV6-5 to TRBJ1-1; no firm D call. Trimming left V 5 bases short and J 4 bases short, with 14 bases between. CDR3 length: 14 residues. Germline V gene lookup returns CDR1 MNHEY and CDR2 SVGAGI. The CDR3 protein is CASSPTRIRTEAFF. The CDR3 nucleotides read TGTGCCAGCAGTCCGACAAGGATTCGCACTGAAGCTTTCTTT.

V and J are TRBV19 and TRBJ1-4; 8 bases are a match to TRBD1. This CDR3 region has 14 residues. Germline V lookup: CDR1 LNHDA, CDR2 SQIVND (reference sequence). With 5 bases clipped from V and 8 bases from J, the junction kept 7 bases outside the gene matches. The CDR3 reads CASSAGTGKEKLFF. CDR3 nucleotide sequence: TGTGCCAGTAGTGCCGGGACAGGAAAAGAAAAACTGTTTTTT. Supplemented by reference TRBV19 and TRBJ1-4, the full variable domain reads DGGITQSPKYLFRKEGQNVTLSCEQNLNHDAMYWYRQDPGQGLRLIYYSQIVNDFQKGDIAEGYSVSREKKESFPLTVTSAQKNPTAFYLCASSAGTGKEKLFFGSGTQLSVL.

The gene calls are TRBV11-2 and TRBJ2-7, with 12 bases aligning to TRBD1. V gave up 4 bases and J gave up 3 bases; unmatched junction bases: 10. CDR1 and CDR2 (germline): SGHAT, FQNNGV. The CDR3 runs 17 residues. For the CDR3, the DNA is TGTGCCAGCAGCTATGGGACAGGGGGCCTCGGGGGCTACGAGCAGTACTTC. Translating gives CASSYGTGGLGGYEQYF.

This clone was counted only a few times. The chain links TRBV7-2 to TRBJ2-4; 8 bases map to TRBD2. The CDR3 has 17 amino acids. Germline loops: CDR1 SGHTA, CDR2 FQGNSA. J lost 1 base, V lost 7 bases, and 12 bases had no gene match. CDR3 nucleotide sequence: TGTGCCAGCACCCCCGTCTTCGGGGGGGCCGCCAAAAACATTCAGTACTTC. The encoded protein is CASTPVFGGAAKNIQYF.

This clone showed up just once. This chain links TRBV18 with TRBJ1-1, with D hard to call. There are 14 residues in the CDR3. CDR1 KGHSH and CDR2 LQKENI come from the germline V gene. V was clipped by 3 bases and J by 5 bases, with 13 bases between them. This chain's CDR3 is CASSPAAGGTEAFF. CDR3 bases: TGTGCCAGCTCACCGGCGGCAGGAGGAACTGAAGCTTTCTTT.

CDR3 sequence: CATSDGGGQPQHF. In nucleotides, the CDR3 is TGTGCCACCAGTGATGGGGGAGGGCAGCCCCAGCATTTT. This chain joins TRBV24-1 and TRBJ1-5, with TRBD1 as a possible D gene (5 bases). The germline gives CDR1 KGHDR, CDR2 SFDVKD. The CDR3 spans 13 residues. Trimming removed 3 bases from V and 7 bases from J, with 9 bases in between.

The rearrangement links TRBV19 to TRBJ2-5; D might be TRBD2 (6 bases). The CDR3 spans 15 residues. The germline V gene has CDR1 LNHDA and CDR2 SQIVND (reference sequence). V was pared by 2 bases and J by 5 bases, with 15 bases between. The CDR3 DNA follows: TGTGCCAGTAGTATAACCCCCCTCGCGGGGGAGACCCAGTACTTC. Its translation is CASSITPLAGETQYF.

This clone showed up just once. The chain uses TRBV7-9 and TRBJ2-7; 8 positions match TRBD2. V shed 5 bases and J 2 bases; nucleotides not matched to a gene: 8. CDR1 is SEHNR, CDR2 FQNEAQ, per germline (reference sequence). CDR3 length: 15 residues. The CDR3 region has the DNA TGTGCCAGCAGCCCCAGCGGGGGCAACACCTACGAGCAGTACTTC. Protein sequence: CASSPSGGNTYEQYF.

V is TRBV29-1 and J is TRBJ2-1; 12 bases agree with TRBD2. Germline values: CDR1 SQVTM, CDR2 ANQGSEA. The CDR3 spans 14 residues. V shed 7 bases, J shed 7 bases, and the junction held 8 bases outside the gene matches. CDR3 region: CSAPSGGAWNEQFF. Written as DNA, the CDR3 is TGCAGCGCCCCTAGCGGGGGGGCCTGGAATGAGCAGTTCTTC.

The chain couples TRBV10-1 to TRBJ2-7, with D perhaps TRBD1 (5 bases). V lost 7 bases, J lost 6 bases, and 7 bases lay in between. CDR3 size: 10 residues. The germline CDR1 and CDR2 sequences are WNHNN and SYGVQD (reference sequence). The CDR3 DNA reads as TGCGCCAGCACAGGGCTCGAGCAGTACTTC. It translates to CASTGLEQYF.

This sequence joins TRBV15 and TRBJ1-4; 9 bases are shared with TRBD1. Per germline, CDR1 LNHNV and CDR2 YYDKDF (reference sequence). Losses at the gene ends were 3 bases for V and 7 bases for J; bases not matched to a gene: 12. There are 17 residues in the CDR3. The CDR3 DNA reads TGTGCCACCAGCAGCACCGCCTCACAGGGGGCGCGTGAAAAACTGTTTTTT. It encodes CATSSTASQGAREKLFF.

V usage is TRBV7-3 and J usage is TRBJ2-2, with TRBD1 as a possible D gene (5 bases). The CDR3 totals 15 residues. Per germline, CDR1 SGHTA and CDR2 FQGTGA. Trimming removed 1 base from V and 6 bases from J, with 12 bases in between. The DNA of the CDR3 is TGTGCCAGCAGCTTAAGTACAGGTCCATCCGGGGAGCTGTTTTTT. The encoded protein is CASSLSTGPSGELFF.

The chain uses TRBV19 and TRBJ2-1; the D is unclear. The CDR3 has 14 residues. V lost 6 bases to trimming and J lost 4 bases, with 13 bases between them. The germline CDR1 and CDR2 sequences are LNHDA and SQIVND (reference sequence). The DNA of the CDR3 is TGTGCCAGTAGCAGCCTGACAACATACAATGAGCAGTTCTTC. Translated, it gives CASSSLTTYNEQFF.